This T cell receptor beta chain was recovered during a study of shared clonotypes between healthy human individuals. Study at large: Donors, aged 18 to 49, were a couple of women and three men.

Study-level results: Compared with memory subsets, naive subsets generally had larger estimated richness. Represented genetic and exposure-history diversity was restricted by having few donors. Clonotypes that were shared across a handful of donors made up around 5% of naive CD4 clonotypes.

CDR3 length equals 14 residues. V was shortened by 3 bases and J by 0 bases, with 6 bases between the two germline ends. Germline loops: CDR1 SGHRS, CDR2 YFSETQ. Profiled with immunoSEQ multiplex PCR; TCRdb holds only in-frame clones, not every one. This sample has about 680,000 clones, with under 80% found just once. On this clone itself: Its matching antigen is unknown.

The sequence derives from a woman in her thirties in good health. The V call is TRBV5-1, the J call TRBJ1-4; D remains ambiguous. The sample comprised memory CD4+ T cells sorted from blood. As for subset: CD45RA-negative fraction. CDR3: CASSSVPTNEKLFF. CDR3 sequence (DNA): TGCGCCAGCAGCTCGGTTCCAACTAATGAAAAACTGTTTTTT.